What follows are 3 T cell receptor beta chains derived from one specimen sequenced in a study of human T cells and chemical hapten exposure. TCRdb re-derived calls from the RACE reads in MiXCR, one entry per CDR3 protein. This table has 150,000 to 200,000 distinct CDR3 sequences, approximately 14% appearing once. The time point denotes: patch test 1, 2 weeks after DPC sensitization. Treatment defined: therapeutic diphenylcyclopropenone sensitization with weekly scalp DPC. This material consisted of whole blood, taken in connection with sensitization to the hapten diphenylcyclopropenone (DPC). The receptors derive from a woman aged 25-40 years with alopecia areata. Some clones in this sample may be carry-over from other donors' samples.

This clonotype occurred many times. CDR3 amino acids: CSAKRLAGGPSYEQYF. The DNA for the CDR3 is TGCAGTGCTAAAAGACTAGCGGGAGGACCCTCCTACGAGCAGTACTTC. The chain joins TRBV20-1 to TRBJ2-7; TRBD2 agrees at 13 bases. The germline V gene has CDR1 DFQATT and CDR2 SNEGSKA (reference sequence). With V trimmed by 4 bases and J by 0 bases, 6 bases remained unmatched. This CDR3 has 16 amino acids.

This clonotype has only a few counts. V and J are TRBV2 and TRBJ1-4, with a weak D call TRBD1 (5 bases). The ends were cut back, 10 bases at V and 11 bases at J, with 17 bases in the middle. The CDR3 covers 12 residues. In germline, CDR1 is SNHLY, CDR2 FYNNEI. The CDR3 bases are TGTGCCATCAGAGATGGAGGGGCGAAACTGTTTTTT. Its translation: CAIRDGGAKLFF.

This chain joins TRBV6-1 and TRBJ2-7; perhaps D is TRBD1 or TRBD2 (5 bases each). CDR3 length: 15 residues. Germline V CDR1 and CDR2: MNHNS, SASEGT. The V and J ends lost 3 bases and 2 bases respectively, with 14 bases between them. CDR3 sequence: CASSDRDGRAYEQYF. Written as DNA, the CDR3 is TGTGCCAGCAGTGATCGGGACGGAAGAGCCTACGAGCAGTACTTC.